Following are 8 T cell receptor beta chains from one sample sequenced in a study of blood T cell repertoires in COVID-19 (dated by TCRdb to the early 2020s). The library was obtained by the immunoSEQ multiplex PCR assay. TCRdb retrieved this table from immuneACCESS and kept in-frame rearrangements only. Not all clones are present; in checked studies, unresolved V genes account for under half, and no reason is known for the remainder. This sample has about 440,000 clones in its table, and approximately 90% of those were observed once. The ten biggest clones cover 4% to 4.5% of the sample. Sequencing used peripheral blood. These receptor sequences come from a woman aged 30 to 39 with acute or convalescent COVID-19.

The chain carries TRBV7-8 and TRBJ1-5; 7 bases match TRBD1. CDR3 length equals 13 residues. With 6 bases clipped from V and 7 bases from J, the junction kept 6 bases outside the gene matches. Germline V gene sequence: CDR1 SGHVS, CDR2 FQNEAQ. CDR3 coding DNA: TGTGCCAGCAGTCGACAGGGTTCCCAGCCCCAGCATTTT. It codes for CASSRQGSQPQHF.

The V gene is TRBV19, the J gene TRBJ1-1; 7 nucleotides align to TRBD1. The germline gives CDR1 LNHDA, CDR2 SQIVND (reference sequence). Trimming took 5 bases from V and 3 from J; bases not matched to a gene: 6. This CDR3 spans 14 amino acids. The CDR3 protein is CASSDRVGDTEAFF. The CDR3 region has the DNA TGTGCCAGTAGTGACAGGGTTGGTGACACTGAAGCTTTCTTT.

This chain uses TRBV9 with TRBJ1-1, with D uncertain. This CDR3 is 14 amino acids long. Germline CDR1 and CDR2: SGDLS and YYNGEE. With 0 bases removed from V and 0 bases from J, the gap between germline ends came to 6 bases. CDR3 nucleotides: TGTGCCAGCAGCGTAGCAGTATTGAACACTGAAGCTTTCTTT. This gives the protein CASSVAVLNTEAFF. Full variable domain (remainder filled in from reference TRBV9 and TRBJ1-1): DSGVTQTPKHLITATGQRVTLRCSPRSGDLSVYWYQQSLDQGLQFLIQYYNGEERAKGNILERFSAQQFPDLHSELNLSSLELGDSALYFCASSVAVLNTEAFFGQGTRLTVV.

The rearrangement links TRBV30 to TRBJ1-4, with 7 bases fitting TRBD1. V gave up 0 bases and J gave up 8 bases; unmatched junction bases: 3. Germline CDR1 GTSNPN, CDR2 SVGIG (reference sequence). The CDR3 sequence is 13 residues long. CDR3 residues: CAWSVTGEEKLFF. CDR3 nucleotides: TGTGCCTGGAGTGTAACAGGGGAGGAAAAACTGTTTTTT.

CDR3 coding DNA: TGTGCCAGCAGCCCTTGGCGGGGGGGCCGATCAGATACGCAGTATTTT. It translates to CASSPWRGGRSDTQYF. V and J are TRBV6-2 or TRBV6-3 and TRBJ2-3; 9 bases are shared with TRBD2. V shed 6 bases, J shed 4 bases, and the junction held 11 bases outside the gene matches. The CDR3 is made up of 16 amino acids. The germline V gene encodes CDR1 MNHEY and CDR2 SVGEGT.

J is TRBJ1-1 and V is TRBV7-9; D might be TRBD1 (5 bases). V was pared by 1 base and J by 6 bases, with 24 bases between. CDR1 is SEHNR, CDR2 FQNEAQ, per germline (reference sequence). CDR3 length: 18 residues. The CDR3 region is CASSLEQDLVGKEPEAFF. For the CDR3, the DNA is TGTGCCAGCAGCTTAGAACAGGACCTCGTGGGAAAGGAGCCTGAAGCTTTCTTT.

The V call is TRBV7-9, the J call TRBJ1-5, with TRBD1 matching 8 bases. J gave up 3 bases and V 5 bases, and 9 bases lay outside the gene matches. Germline V gene sequence: CDR1 SEHNR, CDR2 FQNEAQ (reference sequence). CDR3 size: 16 residues. The CDR3 DNA sequence: TGTGCCAGCAGCAGCACAGGGGGTTGGGACAATCAGCCCCAGCATTTT. Residues: CASSSTGGWDNQPQHF. Looking up the rest from reference TRBV7-9 and TRBJ1-5 gives the full variable domain: DTGVSQNPRHKITKRGQNVTFRCDPISEHNRLYWYRQTLGQGPEFLTYFQNEAQLEKSRLLSDRFSAERPKGSFSTLEIQRTEQGDSAMYLCASSSTGGWDNQPQHFGDGTRLSIL.

The chain couples TRBV7-3 to TRBJ1-2; possibly TRBD1 for D (6 bases). Trimming pared 1 base from V and 1 base from J, leaving 10 bases between. Germline V gene lookup returns CDR1 SGHTA and CDR2 FQGTGA. The CDR3 length is 15 residues. CDR3 loop: CASSLKAGDNYGYTF. CDR3 sequence (DNA): TGTGCCAGCAGCTTAAAGGCAGGGGATAACTATGGCTACACCTTC.